This TCR beta chain was observed in a study of cytotoxic CD8 clonotypes in ibrutinib-treated CLL. This CDR3 contains 14 residues. Trimming stripped 3 bases from V and 6 bases from J, with 9 bases between. Per the germline V gene, CDR1 is SNHLY and CDR2 is FYNNEI. Data came from immunoSEQ multiplex PCR; TCRdb stores just in-frame clones and leaves some out. The repertoire holds about 140,000 clones, with around 77% as singletons. The sample here was PBMCs, taken after 12 months of ibrutinib treatment. The sequence came from a human donor with chronic lymphocytic leukemia. This chain joins TRBV2 and TRBJ1-6, with D unclear. The chain's CDR3 is CASSEAGSNSPLHF. The CDR3 DNA sequence: TGTGCCAGCAGTGAGGCCGGGAGTAATTCACCCCTCCACTTT.